Listed here are 14 T cell receptor beta chains from one sample, sequenced in a study of early T cells in non-severe SARS-CoV-2 infection. TCRdb reprocessed the 5' RACE reads via MiXCR and lists one record per CDR3 protein. The table includes roughly 40,000 distinct CDR3 sequences, roughly 4.7% detected once. The specimen was whole blood. These receptor sequences come from an adult who was a healthcare worker with PCR-confirmed SARS-CoV-2 infection or an uninfected control (not recorded which).

This clonotype was counted a few times. The V call is TRBV30, the J call TRBJ2-6; D possibly uses TRBD1 or TRBD2 (5 bases each). The CDR3 consists of 15 residues. Germline CDR1 reads GTSNPN; CDR2 reads SVGIG (reference sequence). V lost 3 bases and J lost 0, with 9 bases in between. In DNA form, the CDR3 reads TGTGCCTGGAGCTGGGACCCCTCTGGGGCCAACGTCCTGACTTTC. This sequence encodes CAWSWDPSGANVLTF. The full variable domain, with the rest looked up from reference TRBV30 and TRBJ2-6, is SQTIHQWPATLVQPVGSPLSLECTVEGTSNPNLYWYRQAAGRGLQLLFYSVGIGQISSEVPQNLSASRPQDRQFILSSKKLLLSDSGFYLCAWSWDPSGANVLTFGAGSRLTVL.

This clonotype was recorded many times. The chain joins TRBV7-2 to TRBJ2-1; D remains ambiguous. Per germline, CDR1 SGHTA and CDR2 FQGNSA. The V and J ends lost 7 bases and 12 bases respectively, with 16 bases between them. CDR3 size: 12 residues. CDR3 nucleotides: TGTGCCAGCACCCCGTTCGTCGGCGCGCAGTTCTTC. Translation gives CASTPFVGAQFF.

This clonotype was seen ten or more times. V is TRBV7-2 and J is TRBJ2-3, with 12 bases aligning to TRBD2. Germline V gene lookup returns CDR1 SGHTA and CDR2 FQGNSA. V shed 5 bases, J shed 5 bases, and the junction held 8 bases outside the gene matches. This CDR3 has 16 residues. The CDR3 DNA sequence: TGTGCCAGCAGCCCCCGACTAGCGGGGGACCTAGATACGCAGTATTTT. Amino acid sequence: CASSPRLAGDLDTQYF.

The V gene is TRBV20-1, the J gene TRBJ2-7, with 8 bases identical to TRBD2. V lost 3 bases, J lost 4 bases, and 8 bases stayed unmatched. Germline values: CDR1 DFQATT, CDR2 SNEGSKA (reference sequence). The length of the CDR3 is 14 residues. CDR3 residues: CSASRPLAVYEQYF. As DNA, the CDR3 is TGCAGTGCTAGCCGGCCACTAGCGGTGTACGAGCAGTACTTC.

The rearrangement joins TRBV28 to TRBJ1-2; 9 bases agree with TRBD1. The germline CDR1 and CDR2 sequences are MDHEN and SYDVKM. This CDR3 is 14 amino acids long. Trimming at V came to 6 bases and at J to 4 bases, leaving 6 bases not matched to a gene. The CDR3 sequence is CASSTGQGSYGYTF. The CDR3 DNA is TGTGCCAGCAGCACCGGACAGGGGAGCTATGGCTACACCTTC.

The sample holds many counts of this clonotype. This chain connects TRBV11-2 to TRBJ2-7; a possible D gene is TRBD1 (5 bases). The germline V gene has CDR1 SGHAT and CDR2 FQNNGV. The CDR3 extends over 14 amino acids. V shed 3 bases and J shed 1 base, with 10 bases lying between them. This CDR3 reads CASSFRQFSYEQYF. The CDR3 DNA reads TGTGCCAGCAGCTTCCGACAGTTTTCCTACGAGCAGTACTTC.

The table lists this clonotype with many counts. The chain couples TRBV18 to TRBJ1-1, with D unclear. Trimming took off 2 bases at V and 1 base at J, with 2 bases between the two ends. CDR3 size: 12 residues. Germline CDR1 reads KGHSH; CDR2 reads LQKENI. This CDR3 is CASSPGNTEAFF. In DNA form, the CDR3 reads TGTGCCAGCTCACCAGGGAACACTGAAGCTTTCTTT.

V usage is TRBV7-8 and J usage is TRBJ1-1; D is unresolved. This CDR3 contains 12 residues. The V gene's germline CDR1 is SGHVS and CDR2 FQNEAQ. V lost 2 bases and J lost 6, with 7 bases in between. CDR3 sequence (DNA): TGTGCCAGCAGCTTAACTCGTTCTGAAGCTTTCTTT. Its translation is CASSLTRSEAFF.

In this sample, this clonotype turned up many times. The rearrangement joins TRBV7-6 to TRBJ2-1; D uncertain. There are 15 residues in the CDR3. Trimming shortened V by 2 bases and J by 6 bases, and 14 bases separated the two germline ends. Germline V CDR1 and CDR2: SGHVS, FNYEAQ. The CDR3 spells CASSLFNLGGNEQFF. For the CDR3, the DNA is TGTGCCAGCAGCTTATTCAATTTGGGTGGCAATGAGCAGTTCTTC.

In its sample, this clonotype was seen many times. CDR3: CASSLGGQETQYF. CDR3 bases: TGTGCCAGCAGCTTAGGCGGTCAAGAGACCCAGTACTTC. The V and J genes are TRBV7-9 and TRBJ2-5; D is unclear. Trimming pared 1 base from V and 2 bases from J, leaving 5 bases between. Germline-derived CDR1 and CDR2 are SEHNR and FQNEAQ (reference sequence). The CDR3 is made up of 13 amino acids.

This clonotype was observed a handful of times. The V gene is TRBV30, the J gene TRBJ1-2; tentatively, D is TRBD1 (5 bases). Looked up from germline, CDR1 is GTSNPN and CDR2 is SVGIG (reference sequence). Trimming shortened V by 4 bases and J by 8 bases, and 17 bases separated the two germline ends. This CDR3 has 13 amino acids. CDR3 amino acids: CAWTQGPSSGYTF. The CDR3 DNA reads TGTGCCTGGACGCAGGGCCCCTCATCGGGCTACACCTTC.

In its sample, this clonotype was seen many times. The rearrangement joins TRBV7-8 to TRBJ2-1; 8 nucleotides line up with TRBD1. The ends lost 1 base at V and 4 bases at J; junction bases unmatched: 6. The germline gives CDR1 SGHVS, CDR2 FQNEAQ. The CDR3 loop spans 16 amino acids. CDR3 sequence reads: CASSLEAGGAYNEQFF. In nucleotides, the CDR3 is TGTGCCAGCAGCTTAGAGGCAGGGGGCGCGTACAATGAGCAGTTCTTC.

This clonotype was seen ten or more times. The genes are TRBV15 and TRBJ1-1, with D unresolved. V was clipped by 1 base and J by 5 bases, with 20 bases between them. Germline-derived CDR1 and CDR2 are LNHNV and YYDKDF (reference sequence). The CDR3 consists of 17 residues. Here the CDR3 DNA reads TGTGCCACCAGCAGAGGAGCGACACCGGATCTTGAAACTGAAGCTTTCTTT. Its protein product is CATSRGATPDLETEAFF.

This clonotype appeared many times. The chain couples TRBV6-1 to TRBJ1-6; TRBD1 matches at 7 bases. V lost 6 bases, J lost 8 bases, and 7 bases stayed unmatched. The CDR3 has 14 residues. The germline V gene encodes CDR1 MNHNS and CDR2 SASEGT. The CDR3 sequence is CASRNRGADSPLHF. CDR3 in DNA: TGTGCCAGCAGAAACAGGGGTGCAGATTCACCCCTCCACTTT.